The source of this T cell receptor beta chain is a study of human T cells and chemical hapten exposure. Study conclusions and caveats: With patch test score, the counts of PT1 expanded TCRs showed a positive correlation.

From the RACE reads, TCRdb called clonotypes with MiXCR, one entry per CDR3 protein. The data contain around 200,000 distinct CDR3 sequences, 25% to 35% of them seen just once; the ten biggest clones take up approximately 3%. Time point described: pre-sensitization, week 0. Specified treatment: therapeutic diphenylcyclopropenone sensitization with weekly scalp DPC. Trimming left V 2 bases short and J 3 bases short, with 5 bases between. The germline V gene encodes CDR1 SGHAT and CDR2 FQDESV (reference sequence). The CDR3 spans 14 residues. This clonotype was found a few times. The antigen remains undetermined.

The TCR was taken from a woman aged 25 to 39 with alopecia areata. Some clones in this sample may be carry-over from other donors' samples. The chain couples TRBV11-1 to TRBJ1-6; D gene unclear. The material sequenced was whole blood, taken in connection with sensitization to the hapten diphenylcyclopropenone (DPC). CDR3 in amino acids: CASSLIRYNSPLHF. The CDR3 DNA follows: TGTGCCAGCAGCTTAATCCGCTATAATTCACCCCTCCACTTT.